The sequence of this TCR beta chain was determined in a study of PD-1 blockade in classical Hodgkin lymphoma. TCRdb's table, derived via immunoSEQ multiplex PCR, lists solely in-frame clones and lacks some. This sample has about 6,500 clones, with about 80% found just once. All trial patients relapsed after autologous stem cell transplantation. This CDR3 comprises 18 residues. V dropped 4 bases and J dropped 0 bases, with 21 bases sitting between them. Per germline, CDR1 MNHEY and CDR2 SMNVEV (reference sequence). This clonotype was sampled from a human donor with classical Hodgkin lymphoma. This specimen consisted of peripheral blood mononuclear cells (PBMCs), obtained at baseline. This chain uses TRBV27 with TRBJ1-2; D not resolved. CDR3 amino acids: CASSSTDPTAFSNYGYTF. CDR3 coding DNA: TGTGCCAGCAGTTCAACGGACCCAACAGCCTTCTCTAACTATGGCTACACCTTC.